This TCR beta chain was retrieved from a study of T cell repertoires in cytomegalovirus infection (dated 2019 in TCRdb). General notes on the study: The peptide stimulations were aimed at well-studied HLA-B-restricted epitopes as well as recently identified HLA-C-restricted CMV epitopes, whose presentation resists viral immunomodulation. Donor HLA type was relevant to the analysis, as public TCR beta signatures indicated carriage of CMV infection together with the matching HLA type.

Many counts were recorded for this clonotype. Its antigen target is currently unknown. Per-base qualities were not stored, and no clone one base away is much larger. V is clipped by 5 bases and J by 2 bases, and the sequence between their germline boundaries is 12 bases long. CDR1 and CDR2, looked up from the germline V gene (reference sequence), are MNHEY and SMNVEV. Including cysteine and phenylalanine, the CDR3 has 14 amino acids. The DNA shown is the 42-base CDR3, in frame from base 1. What the study reported, not specific to this receptor: The ex vivo response was dominated by HLA-C-restricted CMV-specific TCR beta clonotypes, which also provided the single most frequent clonotype in two of eight donors. In both this cohort and an independent cohort of some 370 donors, the cumulative frequency of public TCR beta family members distinguished carriers of CMV infection plus the relevant HLA type.

The treatment or condition label, read with the paper, signifies: in vitro stimulation with specific CMV peptide epitopes to enrich CMV-specific T cells. The instrument was an Illumina HiSeq 1500. Through fastp at Q25 and MiXCR, TCRdb rebuilt clones from the public reads, retaining in-frame beta chains. When rows share a CDR3 protein, they turn into one entry using the most common DNA and genes. Counted in this sample were about 920,000 distinct CDR3 sequences; roughly 30% of them appeared once. The ten largest account for about 14% of the sample. The receptor was derived from a human donor in good health (CMV status not recorded). Some clones in this sample may be carry-over from other donors' samples. The V and J segments used are TRBV27 and TRBJ1-2; TRBD1 might be the D gene, on 6 matching bases. Sequences were derived from cultured CD8+ T cells from PBMCs, sampled from culture after CMV antigen stimulation. The CDR3 region reads CASSPSTGNYGYTF. In nucleotide form, the sequence is TGTGCCAGCAGTCCCTCCACAGGGAACTATGGCTACACCTTC.